This T cell receptor beta chain was obtained from a study of T cells in Graves' hyperthyroidism and ophthalmopathy. Study-wide points: Most thyroid clonotypes with frequency above 0.001 were detected in blood. Ophthalmopathy could be told apart from stable hyperthyroidism with a 13 V-J model.

In regard to this clonotype: No antigen is known for it.

Authors of the study amplified TCR beta CDR3 regions from RNA transcripts. With the HTBI primer set, the TCR CDR3 went through a first round of RT-PCR. TCRdb redid the calling of the multiplex PCR reads with MiXCR, one entry per CDR3 protein. The sample includes around 660,000 distinct CDR3 sequences, just under 45% of them seen just once. Patients with uncontrolled infections, other autoimmune diseases, pregnancy or lactation were excluded. Diagnoses were established using clinical symptoms, serum thyroxine and TRAb, thyroid ultrasound and orbital computed tomography. The germline CDR1 and CDR2 sequences are SGHRS and YFSETQ. CDR3 length: 15 amino acids. V was trimmed by 0 bases and J by 5 bases, leaving 14 bases between them.

This chain uses TRBV5-1 with TRBJ2-5, with D possibly matching TRBD1 (6 bases). The source of this sequence is an adult man with Graves' disease, either hyperthyroidism or ophthalmopathy (not recorded which). The specimen sequenced was peripheral blood or thyroid tissue (not recorded which). CDR3 nucleotides: TGCGCCAGCAGCTTGGCTGGACAGTCCGGGGAGACCCAGTACTTC. It codes for CASSLAGQSGETQYF.